This T cell receptor beta chain comes out of a study of cytomegalovirus exposure and HLA in healthy donors. Regarding the study as a whole: It was reported that TCR beta sequences correctly inferred the HLA-A and HLA-B alleles for most subjects.

The germline V gene encodes CDR1 MGHRA and CDR2 YSYEKL. Unmatched junction bases numbered 8, after V lost 2 bases and J lost 3 bases. The CDR3 runs 18 residues. Researchers ran the PCR with 60 Vbeta and 13 Jbeta primers. Assay used: immunoSEQ multiplex PCR; TCRdb lists only in-frame clones, some missing. The sample consists of some 150,000 clones, 76% of them appearing once. This clone showed up just once. Its antigen is not known. The gene calls are TRBV4-1 and TRBJ2-2; 11 nucleotides match TRBD2. The sequence came from a female donor in good health and CMV-seronegative. Sequencing input: PBMCs. The CDR3 DNA reads as TGCGCCAGCAGCCAAATCGTAGCGGGGGGGTCCCACACCGGGGAGCTGTTTTTT. This translates into CASSQIVAGGSHTGELFF.